A selection of T cell receptor beta chains follows, all from one sample in a study of shared clonotypes between healthy human individuals. TCRdb keeps only in-frame clones here, not all; method: immunoSEQ multiplex PCR. The data show around 1.4 million clones, around 98.5% seen once. Sample: naive CD4+ T cells sorted from blood. These receptors were taken from a man aged 25 to 40 in good health. Each CDR3 is given with its conserved first and last residue. A D gene is named only where the DNA matches it firmly. Rows give clone size only sometimes, using once, few, many, or a class for an expanded clone.

TRBJ1-5,NA,13,NA,TRBV7-9,CASSLAVSGPQHF,TGTGCCAGCAGCTTAGCGGTTTCAGGGCCCCAGCATTTT
TRBJ2-2,TRBD2,16,NA,TRBV18,CASSPPGLAGAGELFF,TGTGCCAGCTCACCACCGGGACTAGCGGGCGCCGGGGAGCTGTTTTTT
TRBJ2-7,TRBD2,19,NA,TRBV7-9,CASSLVTSGSVMRPYEQYF,TGTGCCAGCAGCTTAGTGACTAGCGGGAGTGTAATGCGTCCCTACGAGCAGTACTTC
TRBJ2-1,NA,15,NA,TRBV14,CASSPLTSGYNEQFF,TGTGCCAGCAGCCCCTTGACCTCGGGCTACAATGAGCAGTTCTTC
TRBJ2-1,NA,15,NA,TRBV29-1,CSVDRGEGPVNEQFF,TGCAGCGTTGATAGGGGGGAGGGCCCAGTTAATGAGCAGTTCTTC
TRBJ1-1,NA,15,NA,TRBV28,CASSTGLPKGTEAFF,TGTGCCAGCAGTACGGGACTCCCGAAGGGCACTGAAGCTTTCTTT
TRBJ2-5,NA,13,NA,TRBV7-2,CASSLQTKETQYF,TGTGCCAGCAGCTTACAGACTAAAGAGACCCAGTACTTC
TRBJ2-6,NA,15,once,TRBV11-3,CASSKRGSGANVLTF,TGTGCCAGCAGCAAGCGAGGCTCTGGGGCCAACGTCCTGACTTTC
TRBJ2-1,TRBD2,16,NA,TRBV11-3,CASSLALSGSYNEQFF,TGTGCCAGCAGCTTAGCTCTCAGCGGGAGTTACAATGAGCAGTTCTTC
TRBJ1-2,NA,12,NA,TRBV29-1,CSVHTGGRGYTF,TGCAGCGTCCACACGGGCGGGCGCGGCTACACCTTC
TRBJ1-1,NA,15,NA,TRBV9,CASSVADTLNTEAFF,TGTGCCAGCAGCGTAGCAGACACATTGAACACTGAAGCTTTCTTT
TRBJ1-1,NA,15,once,TRBV6-5,CASSWRQVGGTEAFF,TGTGCCAGCAGTTGGCGACAGGTTGGAGGCACTGAAGCTTTCTTT
TRBJ1-2,NA,13,NA,TRBV10-2,CASSESNRNGYTF,TGCGCCAGCAGTGAGTCGAATCGGAATGGCTACACCTTC
TRBJ2-4,NA,12,NA,TRBV5-4,CASSEVQNIQYF,TGTGCCAGCAGCGAGGTCCAAAACATTCAGTACTTC
TRBJ2-7,TRBD2,13,NA,TRBV11-3,CASSSGGLYEQYF,TGTGCCAGCAGCTCGGGAGGGCTCTACGAGCAGTACTTC
TRBJ2-3,NA,20,NA,TRBV5-1,CASSLVGASWLATATDTQYF,TGCGCCAGCAGCTTGGTCGGGGCTAGCTGGTTAGCCACTGCCACAGATACGCAGTATTTT
TRBJ2-7,TRBD2,16,once,TRBV7-2,CASSLGPPGRASEQYF,TGTGCCAGCAGCTTAGGCCCCCCCGGGAGGGCCAGCGAGCAGTACTTC
TRBJ2-1,TRBD2,15,NA,TRBV7-8,CASSFSHGRAYEQFF,TGTGCCAGCAGCTTTTCGCACGGGAGGGCCTATGAGCAGTTCTTC
TRBJ2-7,TRBD1,15,NA,TRBV7-2,CASSATGQNDYEQYF,TGTGCCAGCAGCGCCACGGGACAGAATGACTACGAGCAGTACTTC
TRBJ2-3,NA,17,NA,TRBV29-1,CSVGGHRESSSTDTQYF,TGCAGCGTTGGGGGTCACAGGGAAAGTTCTAGCACAGATACGCAGTATTTT
TRBJ2-5,NA,14,NA,TRBV5-5,CASNPTRGLETQYF,TGTGCCAGCAACCCAACTCGTGGGTTGGAGACCCAGTACTTC
TRBJ2-1,NA,13,NA,TRBV4-3,CASSQEARNEQFF,TGCGCCAGCAGCCAAGAAGCGCGCAATGAGCAGTTCTTC
TRBJ1-3,NA,14,NA,TRBV7-9,CASSLVSSGNTIYF,TGTGCCAGCAGCTTAGTTTCCTCTGGAAACACCATATATTTT
TRBJ1-3,NA,15,once,TRBV7-7,CASSPLDISGNTIYF,TGTGCTAGCAGCCCATTGGACATCTCTGGAAACACCATATATTTT
TRBJ2-5,NA,14,NA,TRBV6-1,CASKGPQSWETQYF,TGTGCCAGCAAAGGACCCCAAAGCTGGGAGACCCAGTACTTC
TRBJ1-3,NA,13,NA,TRBV14,CASNQPGGNTIYF,TGTGCCAGCAACCAACCGGGTGGAAACACCATATATTTT
TRBJ2-7,TRBD1,15,NA,TRBV11-2,CASSLVGQVPYEQYF,TGTGCCAGCAGCTTAGTCGGACAGGTGCCTTACGAGCAGTACTTC
TRBJ2-1,TRBD2,16,once,TRBV5-1,CASSFLAGATYNEQFF,TGCGCCAGCAGCTTTTTGGCGGGAGCCACCTACAATGAGCAGTTCTTC
TRBJ2-7,NA,13,NA,TRBV10-3,CANRRGTSDEQYF,TGTGCTAACCGACGGGGGACGAGCGACGAGCAGTACTTC
TRBJ2-1,TRBD2,17,NA,TRBV7-6,CASSPTTTSGSSNEQFF,TGTGCCAGCAGCCCAACCACAACTAGCGGGAGCTCAAATGAGCAGTTCTTC
TRBJ2-1,NA,14,NA,TRBV7-2,CASSLREGGNEQFF,TGTGCCAGCAGCTTAAGGGAAGGAGGCAATGAGCAGTTCTTC
TRBJ2-5,TRBD2,15,NA,TRBV7-9,CASSPPARGVETQYF,TGTGCCAGCAGCCCCCCAGCCCGGGGGGTAGAGACCCAGTACTTC
TRBJ2-1,TRBD2,13,NA,TRBV6-5,CASSYTRTSGQFF,TGTGCCAGCAGTTACACTAGGACTAGCGGGCAGTTCTTC
TRBJ2-7,TRBD2,14,once,TRBV27,CASSFWEGPYEQYF,TGTGCCAGCAGTTTTTGGGAGGGCCCCTACGAGCAGTACTTC